The count of the clone carrying this T cell receptor beta chain is one. Assay: immunoSEQ multiplex PCR; the TCRdb copy retains only in-frame clones and omits some. Of more than 95,000 clones listed, 80% to 90% were seen once; the top ten hold 2.9%. Losses at the gene ends were 0 bases for V and 6 bases for J; bases not matched to a gene: 16. This CDR3 is built from 17 residues. Looked up from germline, CDR1 is GTSNPN and CDR2 is SVGIG (reference sequence). The entry originates in a study of control samples from healthy donors and cancer patients. The sample taken for sequencing was blood. The chain couples TRBV30 to TRBJ1-2, with 7 bases identical to TRBD1. The receptor was isolated from a man in his 60s in good health. CDR3 sequence reads: CAWSVSDRHLSVDGYTF. The CDR3 bases are TGTGCCTGGAGTGTATCGGACAGGCATCTCAGTGTTGATGGCTACACCTTC.